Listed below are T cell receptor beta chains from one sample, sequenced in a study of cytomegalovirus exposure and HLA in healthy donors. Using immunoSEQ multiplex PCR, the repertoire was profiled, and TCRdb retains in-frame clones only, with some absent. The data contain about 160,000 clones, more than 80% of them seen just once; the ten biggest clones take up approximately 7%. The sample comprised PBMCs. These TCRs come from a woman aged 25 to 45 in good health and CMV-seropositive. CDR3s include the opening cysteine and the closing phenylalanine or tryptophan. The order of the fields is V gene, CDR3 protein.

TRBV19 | CASTGQGGSYNEQFF
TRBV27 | CASRPDRYQPQHF
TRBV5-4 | CASSPGHAYGYTF
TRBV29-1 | CSVHRGNYNEQFF
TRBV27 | CASSLLGTKGTDTQYF
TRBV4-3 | CASSQDPQGGTGANVLTF
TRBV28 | CASSPGGQETQYF
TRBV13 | CASSLAQGTGELFF
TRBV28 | CASSPHRGSYNEQFF
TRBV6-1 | CASSPTGRDYGYTF
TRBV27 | CASSLKPNPGPQHF
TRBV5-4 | CASSLPGGSYNSPLHF
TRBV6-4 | CASSETGLVTEAFF
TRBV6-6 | CASSPRGDTGELFF
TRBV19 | CASSIPGGGNQPQHF
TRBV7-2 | CASSLERTGRSYGYTF
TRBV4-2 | CASSQDPHTGTEAFF
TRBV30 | CAWNRGSTDTQYF
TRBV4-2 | CASSQRGGTDTQYF
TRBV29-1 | CSVAKRQDTEAFF
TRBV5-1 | CASSLGAMTGDNSPLHF
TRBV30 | CAWSGLNADTQYF
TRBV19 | CASSIARLVYYGYTF
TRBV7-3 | CASSISGTNGDTQYF
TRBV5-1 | CASSLTLAGEGFQETQYF
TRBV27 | CASINPGVSSYNEQFF
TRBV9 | CASSVGAGGKNTEAFF
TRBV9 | CASSVVAGGQGTQYF
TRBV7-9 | CASSFSTGGDTQYF